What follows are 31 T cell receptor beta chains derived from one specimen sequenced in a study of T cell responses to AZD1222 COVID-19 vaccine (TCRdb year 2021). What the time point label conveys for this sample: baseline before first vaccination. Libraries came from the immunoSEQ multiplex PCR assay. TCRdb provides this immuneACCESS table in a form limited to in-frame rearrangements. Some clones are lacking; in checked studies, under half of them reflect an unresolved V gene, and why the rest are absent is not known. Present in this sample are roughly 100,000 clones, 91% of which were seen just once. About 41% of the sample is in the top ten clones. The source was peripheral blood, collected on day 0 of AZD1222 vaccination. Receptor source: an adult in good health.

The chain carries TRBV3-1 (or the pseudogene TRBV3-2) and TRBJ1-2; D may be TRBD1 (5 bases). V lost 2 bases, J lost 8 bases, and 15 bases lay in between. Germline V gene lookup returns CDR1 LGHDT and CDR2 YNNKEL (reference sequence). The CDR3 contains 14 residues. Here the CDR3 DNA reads TGTGCCAGCAGCCAAAATGAGGGGAGGGAGGGCTACACCTTC. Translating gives CASSQNEGREGYTF.

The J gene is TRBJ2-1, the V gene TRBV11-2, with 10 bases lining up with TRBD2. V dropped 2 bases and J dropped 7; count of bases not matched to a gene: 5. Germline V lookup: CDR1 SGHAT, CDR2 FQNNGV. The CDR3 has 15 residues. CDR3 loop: CASSLMLAGVNEQFF. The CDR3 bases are TGTGCCAGCAGCTTAATGCTAGCGGGAGTGAATGAGCAGTTCTTC.

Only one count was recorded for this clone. DNA for the CDR3: TGTGCCAGCTCACTGGGACAGGGGGACGTTCAGCCCCAGCATTTT. This encodes CASSLGQGDVQPQHF. V usage is TRBV18 and J usage is TRBJ1-5; 11 nucleotides match TRBD1. The trim removed 4 bases at V and 6 bases at J, leaving 5 bases unmatched. The germline V gene encodes CDR1 KGHSH and CDR2 LQKENI. CDR3 length equals 15 residues.

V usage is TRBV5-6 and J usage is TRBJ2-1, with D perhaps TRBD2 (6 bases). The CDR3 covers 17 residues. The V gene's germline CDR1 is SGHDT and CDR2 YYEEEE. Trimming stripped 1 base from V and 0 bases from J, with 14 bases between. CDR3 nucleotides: TGTGCCAGCAGCTTGTGGGTCGGGAGCAGCTCCTACAATGAGCAGTTCTTC. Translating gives CASSLWVGSSSYNEQFF.

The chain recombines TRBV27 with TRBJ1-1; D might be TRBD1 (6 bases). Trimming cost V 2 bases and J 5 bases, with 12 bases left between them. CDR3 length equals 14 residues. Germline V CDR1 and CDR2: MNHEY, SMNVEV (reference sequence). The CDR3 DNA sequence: TGTGCCAGCAGTTTACGACAGGCCTTAACTGAAGCTTTCTTT. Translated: CASSLRQALTEAFF.

CDR3 protein: CASSLAGAYNEQFF. CDR3 DNA: TGTGCCAGCTCATTAGCGGGAGCCTACAATGAGCAGTTCTTC. The V and J genes are TRBV18 and TRBJ2-1; 9 bases agree with TRBD2. The J segment lost 2 bases and the V segment lost 5 bases, leaving 1 base of the junction unmatched. The length of the CDR3 is 14 residues. Per the germline V gene, CDR1 is KGHSH and CDR2 is LQKENI.

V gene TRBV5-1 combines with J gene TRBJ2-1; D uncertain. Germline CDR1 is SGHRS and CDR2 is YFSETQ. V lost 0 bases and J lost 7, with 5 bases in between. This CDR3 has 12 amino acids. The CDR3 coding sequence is TGCGCCAGCAGCTTGGCAGCTAATGAGCAGTTCTTC. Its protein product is CASSLAANEQFF.

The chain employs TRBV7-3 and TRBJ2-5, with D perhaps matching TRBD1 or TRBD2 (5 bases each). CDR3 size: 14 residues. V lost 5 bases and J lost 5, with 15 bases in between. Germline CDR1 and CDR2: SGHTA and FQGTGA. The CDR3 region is CASSPVVGAETQYF. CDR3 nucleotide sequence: TGTGCCAGCAGCCCGGTCGTCGGGGCTGAGACCCAGTACTTC.

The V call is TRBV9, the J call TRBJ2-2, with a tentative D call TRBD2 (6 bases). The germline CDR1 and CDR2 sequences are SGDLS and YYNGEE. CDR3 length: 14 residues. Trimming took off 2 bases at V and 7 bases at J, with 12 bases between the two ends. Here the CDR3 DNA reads TGTGCCAGCAGCGTGACGCCGCGGGGCGGGGAGCTGTTTTTT. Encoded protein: CASSVTPRGGELFF.

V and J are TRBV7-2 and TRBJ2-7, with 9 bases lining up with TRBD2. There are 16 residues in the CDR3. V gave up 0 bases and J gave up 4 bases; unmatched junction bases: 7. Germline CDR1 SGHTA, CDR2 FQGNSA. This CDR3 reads CASSLAGPSGTYEQYF. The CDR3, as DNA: TGTGCCAGCAGCTTAGCAGGGCCTAGCGGGACATACGAGCAGTACTTC.

The CDR3 reads CAISDLEGGSFSGNTIYF. The CDR3 nucleotides read TGTGCCATCAGTGACCTGGAGGGGGGGAGTTTCTCTGGAAACACCATATATTTT. The chain is built from TRBV10-3 and TRBJ1-3, with D maybe TRBD1 (6 bases). This CDR3 comprises 18 residues. With 3 bases removed from V and 0 bases from J, the gap between germline ends came to 18 bases. Germline V gives CDR1 ENHRY, CDR2 SYGVKD.

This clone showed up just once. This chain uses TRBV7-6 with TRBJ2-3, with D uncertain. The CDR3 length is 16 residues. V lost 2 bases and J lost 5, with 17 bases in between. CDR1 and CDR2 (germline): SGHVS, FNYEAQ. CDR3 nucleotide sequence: TGTGCCAGCAGCTTAAGTCTGGTCGGGCGAGGAGATACGCAGTATTTT. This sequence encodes CASSLSLVGRGDTQYF.

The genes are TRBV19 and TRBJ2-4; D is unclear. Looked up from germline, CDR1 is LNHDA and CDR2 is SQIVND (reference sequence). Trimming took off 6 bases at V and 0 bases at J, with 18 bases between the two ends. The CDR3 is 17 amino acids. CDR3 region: CASRTSEQLSAKNIQYF. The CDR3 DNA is TGTGCCAGTAGGACATCAGAACAGCTATCAGCCAAAAACATTCAGTACTTC.

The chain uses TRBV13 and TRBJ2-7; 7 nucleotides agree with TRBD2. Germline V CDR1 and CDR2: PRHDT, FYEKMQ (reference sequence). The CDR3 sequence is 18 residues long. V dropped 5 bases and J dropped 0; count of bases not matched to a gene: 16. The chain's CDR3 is CASSLITTLVAGSYEQYF. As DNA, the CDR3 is TGTGCCAGCAGCCTAATTACGACGTTAGTAGCGGGCTCCTACGAGCAGTACTTC.

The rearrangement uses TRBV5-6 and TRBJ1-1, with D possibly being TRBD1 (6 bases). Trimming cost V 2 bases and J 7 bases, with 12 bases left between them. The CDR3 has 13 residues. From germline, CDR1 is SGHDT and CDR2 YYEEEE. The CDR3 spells CASSFYRENEAFF. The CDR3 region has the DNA TGTGCCAGCAGCTTCTACAGGGAAAATGAAGCTTTCTTT. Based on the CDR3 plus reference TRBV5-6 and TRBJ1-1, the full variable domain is DAGVTQSPTHLIKTRGQQVTLRCSPKSGHDTVSWYQQALGQGPQFIFQYYEEEERQRGNFPDRFSGHQFPNYSSELNVNALLLGDSALYLCASSFYRENEAFFGQGTRLTVV.

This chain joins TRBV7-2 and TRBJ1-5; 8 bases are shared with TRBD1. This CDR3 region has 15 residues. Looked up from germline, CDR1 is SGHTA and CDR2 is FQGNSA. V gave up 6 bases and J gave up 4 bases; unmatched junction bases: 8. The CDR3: CASSSGQGGNQPQHF. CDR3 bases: TGTGCCAGCAGTTCCGGACAGGGAGGTAATCAGCCCCAGCATTTT.

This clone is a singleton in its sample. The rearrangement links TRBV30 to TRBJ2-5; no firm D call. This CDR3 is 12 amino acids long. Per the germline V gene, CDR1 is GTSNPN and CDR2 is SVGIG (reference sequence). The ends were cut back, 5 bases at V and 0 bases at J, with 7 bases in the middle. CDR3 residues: CAWDGYQETQYF. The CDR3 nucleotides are TGTGCCTGGGACGGATACCAAGAGACCCAGTACTTC.

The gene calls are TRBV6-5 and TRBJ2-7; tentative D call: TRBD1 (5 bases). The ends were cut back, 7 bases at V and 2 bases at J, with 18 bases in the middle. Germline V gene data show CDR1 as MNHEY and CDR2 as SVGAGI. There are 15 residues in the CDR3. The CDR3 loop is CASKIRGEGAYEQYF. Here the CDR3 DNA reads TGTGCCAGCAAGATCCGCGGAGAAGGGGCCTACGAGCAGTACTTC.

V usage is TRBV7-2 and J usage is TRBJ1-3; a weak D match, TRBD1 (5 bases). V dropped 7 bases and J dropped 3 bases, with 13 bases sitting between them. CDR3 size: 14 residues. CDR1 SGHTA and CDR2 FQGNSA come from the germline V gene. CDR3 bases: TGTGCCAGCACCCCAGGGCAGGGTGGAAACACCATATATTTT. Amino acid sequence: CASTPGQGGNTIYF.

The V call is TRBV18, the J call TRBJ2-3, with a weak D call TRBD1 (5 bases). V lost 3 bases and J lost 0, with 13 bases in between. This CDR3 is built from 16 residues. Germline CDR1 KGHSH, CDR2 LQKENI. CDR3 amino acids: CASSPPWGDSTDTQYF. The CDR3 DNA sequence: TGTGCCAGCTCACCCCCCTGGGGCGACAGCACAGATACGCAGTATTTT.

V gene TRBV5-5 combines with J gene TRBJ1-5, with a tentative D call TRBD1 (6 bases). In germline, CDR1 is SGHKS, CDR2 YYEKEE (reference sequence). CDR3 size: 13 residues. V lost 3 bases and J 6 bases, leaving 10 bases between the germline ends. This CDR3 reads CASSSQGSQPQHF. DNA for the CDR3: TGTGCCAGCAGCTCTCAGGGGAGTCAGCCCCAGCATTTT. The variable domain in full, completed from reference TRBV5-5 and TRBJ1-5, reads DAGVTQSPTHLIKTRGQQVTLRCSPISGHKSVSWYQQVLGQGPQFIFQYYEKEERGRGNFPDRFSARQFPNYSSELNVNALLLGDSALYLCASSSQGSQPQHFGDGTRLSIL.

Written as DNA, the CDR3 is TGCGCCAGCAGCTTGACGGCGGGAGGGCCGACAGATACGCAGTATTTT. It yields the protein CASSLTAGGPTDTQYF. The chain links TRBV5-1 to TRBJ2-3; 9 positions match TRBD2. This CDR3 is 16 amino acids long. Germline V gene lookup returns CDR1 SGHRS and CDR2 YFSETQ. The junction had 6 bases not matched to a gene; V was cut back by 1 base and J by 3 bases.

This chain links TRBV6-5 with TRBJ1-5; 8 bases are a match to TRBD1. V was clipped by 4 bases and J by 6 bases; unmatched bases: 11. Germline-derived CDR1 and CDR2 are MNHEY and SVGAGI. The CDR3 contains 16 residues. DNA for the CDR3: TGTGCCAGCAGTTCCACGGACAGGGTTGGCGGTCAGCCCCAGCATTTT. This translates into CASSSTDRVGGQPQHF.

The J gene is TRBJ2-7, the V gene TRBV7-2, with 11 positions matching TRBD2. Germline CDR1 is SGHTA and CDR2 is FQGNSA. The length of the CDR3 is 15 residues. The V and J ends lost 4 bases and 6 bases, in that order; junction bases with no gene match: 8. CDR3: CASSSLAGEVSEQYF. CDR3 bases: TGTGCCAGCAGCTCACTAGCGGGAGAGGTCTCCGAGCAGTACTTC.

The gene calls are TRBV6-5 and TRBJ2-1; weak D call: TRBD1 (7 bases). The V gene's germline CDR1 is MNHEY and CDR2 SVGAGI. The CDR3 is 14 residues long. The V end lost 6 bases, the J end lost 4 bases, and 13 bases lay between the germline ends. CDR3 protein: CASRVAGGYNEQFF. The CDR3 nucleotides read TGTGCCAGCAGGGTCGCAGGGGGGTACAATGAGCAGTTCTTC.

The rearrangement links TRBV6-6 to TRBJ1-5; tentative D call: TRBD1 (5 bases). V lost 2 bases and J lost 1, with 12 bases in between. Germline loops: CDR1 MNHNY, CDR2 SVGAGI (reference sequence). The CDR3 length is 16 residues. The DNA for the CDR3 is TGTGCCAGCAGTTACGTTGGGGCGTTAAGCAATCAGCCCCAGCATTTT. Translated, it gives CASSYVGALSNQPQHF.

The CDR3 spells CASSFYGRTNEKLFF. The DNA of the CDR3 is TGTGCCAGCAGCTTCTACGGACGGACTAATGAAAAACTGTTTTTT. This chain connects TRBV5-8 to TRBJ1-4; no firm D call. Germline-derived CDR1 and CDR2 are SGHTS and YDEGEE. V gave up 2 bases and J gave up 2 bases, with 10 bases separating them. The CDR3 consists of 15 residues.

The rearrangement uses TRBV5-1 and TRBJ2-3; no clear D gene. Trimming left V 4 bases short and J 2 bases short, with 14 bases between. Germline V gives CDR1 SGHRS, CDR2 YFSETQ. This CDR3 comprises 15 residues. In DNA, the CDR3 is TGCGCCAGCAGCCTCCATGGTGCCGTCACAGATACGCAGTATTTT. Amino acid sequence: CASSLHGAVTDTQYF.

CDR3 DNA sequence: TGTGCCAGCAGCTTAAGGAGGAGCGGGGGACAAGAGACCCAGTACTTC. Translated, it gives CASSLRRSGGQETQYF. V and J are TRBV7-2 and TRBJ2-5; 8 bases map to TRBD2. V lost 2 bases, J lost 2 bases, and 7 bases stayed unmatched. This CDR3 contains 16 residues. The germline gives CDR1 SGHTA, CDR2 FQGNSA.

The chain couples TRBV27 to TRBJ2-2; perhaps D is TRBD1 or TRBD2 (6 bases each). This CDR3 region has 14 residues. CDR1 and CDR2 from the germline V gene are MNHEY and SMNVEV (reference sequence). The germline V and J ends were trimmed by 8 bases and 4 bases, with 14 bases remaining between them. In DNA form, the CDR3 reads TGTGCCAGCCGTGCGGGACACCTCACCGGGGAGCTGTTTTTT. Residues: CASRAGHLTGELFF.

Here the CDR3 reads CASSLGPRVHEQYF. The CDR3 DNA reads as TGTGCCAGCAGTTTGGGGCCGAGAGTCCACGAGCAGTACTTC. The chain joins TRBV27 to TRBJ2-7, with D possibly matching TRBD1 (5 bases). This CDR3 comprises 14 residues. V gave up 3 bases and J gave up 5 bases, with 14 bases separating them. Germline V lookup: CDR1 MNHEY, CDR2 SMNVEV (reference sequence).